This T cell receptor (beta chain) emerged from a study of blood T cell repertoires in COVID-19. In the authors' methods: By means of reference gene primer amplification, nucleated cell counts were estimated. Using immunoSEQ multiplex PCR, the repertoire was profiled, and TCRdb retains in-frame clones only, with some absent. Clone size and the V and J calls come from that table; the DNA yielded D and trimming. The sample includes some 260,000 clones, 88% of them seen just once. With V trimmed by 2 bases and J by 6 bases, 5 bases remained unmatched. CDR1 is MDHEN and CDR2 is SYDVKM in the germline V gene. This CDR3 has 14 amino acids.

The sample was peripheral blood. The chain recombines TRBV28 with TRBJ1-1; 8 bases map to TRBD1. The source is a man older than 75 with acute or convalescent COVID-19. The CDR3 reads CASSLHRGGAEAFF. The CDR3, as DNA: TGTGCCAGCAGTTTACACAGGGGGGGGGCTGAAGCTTTCTTT.